This TCR beta chain derives from a study of patients and donors after allogeneic stem cell transplantation. One entry per CDR3 protein results from TCRdb running MiXCR on the RT-PCR reads. The sample records about 960,000 distinct CDR3 sequences, more than 15% being singletons. The V end lost 5 bases, the J end lost 4 bases, and 10 bases lay between the germline ends. Germline CDR1 reads KGHDR; CDR2 reads SFDVKD. The CDR3 length is 13 residues. This clonotype was counted between two and nine times. Sequenced input: blood, either unsorted or a sorted T cell fraction (not recorded which). The receptor's source is a human donor who was either an allogeneic HSCT recipient or a stem cell or donor lymphocyte infusion donor (not recorded which). It is not recorded whose cells these are; they may come from a transplant donor. The chain carries TRBV24-1 and TRBJ1-1; weak D call: TRBD1 (5 bases). The DNA of the CDR3 is TGTGCCACCAGTGGTCGGGGGGGCACTGAAGCTTTCTTT. Translated: CATSGRGGTEAFF.